This is a list of T cell receptor beta chains from one sample in a study of T cells after yellow fever vaccination. TCRdb recomputed calls from the 5' RACE reads with MiXCR, one row per CDR3 protein. The top ten clones hold roughly 0.86% of a sample with under 300,000 distinct CDR3 sequences, less than 8.5% of them seen once. This specimen consisted of CD4+ T cells sorted from PBMCs, obtained 15 days after the yellow fever booster vaccination. These receptors all stem from a young man who received the YFV17D yellow fever vaccine. Each CDR3 is given with its conserved first and last residue. The D gene is left open where the match is weak. Size is omitted from some rows. Given values are once, few, many or a class for expanded clones.

v_gene,abundance,j_gene,d_gene,CDR3aa,CDR3nt
TRBV5-1,many,TRBJ1-1,NA,CASSLVVNTEAFF,TGTGCCAGCAGCTTAGTTGTGAACACTGAAGCTTTCTTT
TRBV5-4,few,TRBJ2-1,TRBD2,CASSLEFGLAGADNEQFF,TGTGCCAGCAGCTTGGAGTTCGGACTAGCGGGAGCGGACAATGAGCAGTTCTTC
TRBV7-9,few,TRBJ2-5,NA,CASSANVETQYF,TGTGCCAGCAGCGCGAATGTAGAGACCCAGTACTTC
TRBV20-1,once,TRBJ2-3,NA,CSARDVLSTDTQYF,TGCAGTGCTAGAGATGTCCTTAGCACAGATACGCAGTATTTT
TRBV6-2/TRBV6-3,many,TRBJ2-7,TRBD1,CATSPGQGPEQYF,TGTGCCACCTCCCCGGGACAGGGTCCCGAGCAGTACTTC
TRBV20-1,many,TRBJ2-7,TRBD1,CSARDPAGGPYEQYF,TGCAGTGCTAGAGATCCTGCAGGGGGCCCCTACGAGCAGTACTTC
TRBV7-9,NA,TRBJ2-1,TRBD2,CASSFSPLAGGPRTYNEQFF,TGTGCCAGCAGCTTTAGCCCTCTAGCGGGAGGGCCTAGAACCTACAATGAGCAGTTCTTC
TRBV20-1,once,TRBJ2-3,TRBD2,CSASHPLAGGPPRDTQYF,TGCAGTGCTAGTCACCCTCTTGCGGGAGGGCCGCCGAGGGATACGCAGTATTTT
TRBV11-2,NA,TRBJ1-3,NA,CASSFPGRAENTIYF,TGTGCCAGCAGCTTCCCCGGGAGGGCTGAAAACACCATATATTTT
TRBV27,many,TRBJ2-7,NA,CASGLPGVSEQYF,TGTGCCAGTGGACTCCCGGGGGTTTCCGAGCAGTACTTC
TRBV6-5,NA,TRBJ1-5,NA,CASSYSIKQPQHF,TGTGCCAGCAGTTACTCGATAAAACAGCCCCAGCATTTT
TRBV20-1,NA,TRBJ1-5,TRBD1,CSARTGREPQHF,TGCAGTGCTAGGACAGGGCGGGAGCCCCAGCATTTT
TRBV20-1,many,TRBJ2-2,TRBD2,CSARDNLVLREFGGELFF,TGCAGTGCTAGAGATAATCTCGTTCTGCGGGAGTTTGGCGGGGAGCTGTTTTTT
TRBV28,NA,TRBJ2-7,TRBD2,CASTRGLFYEQYF,TGTGCCAGCACGAGGGGACTATTCTACGAGCAGTACTTC
TRBV7-9,NA,TRBJ1-1,NA,CASSLGETNTEAFF,TGTGCCAGCAGCTTAGGAGAGACCAACACTGAAGCTTTCTTT